Listed here is a single TCR beta chain. As yet, its antigen is unknown. These data are taken from a study of T cell responses to AZD1222 COVID-19 vaccine. Findings and caveats of the study: The span of vaccine-associated CD4 TCRs extended across spike, with dominance at 160-218 and 743-854. Spike-specific TCRs gained breadth and depth after people received two AZD1222 doses. The study sampled repertoires only after the peak T cell response.

Repertoires were generated with immunoSEQ multiplex PCR, while TCRdb's copy carries only in-frame clones and drops some. This repertoire shows under 130,000 clones, 91% found once; its top ten account for 35% to 50%. V lost 9 bases to trimming and J lost 3 bases, with 12 bases between them. The germline gives CDR1 ENHRY, CDR2 SYGVKD. The CDR3 extends over 12 amino acids. The sample in question was peripheral blood, obtained on day 0 of AZD1222 vaccination. The chain has TRBV10-3 and TRBJ2-7; the D gene is possibly TRBD2 (5 bases). This TCR came from an adult in good health. In nucleotides, the CDR3 is TGTGCCATAAGTCGGGATATCTACGAGCAGTACTTC. This sequence encodes CAISRDIYEQYF.